Presented here are 12 T cell receptor beta chains from one specimen sequenced in a study of blood T cell repertoires in COVID-19. Produced via immunoSEQ multiplex PCR; TCRdb's table is partial and in-frame only. The sample lists fewer than 250,000 clones; about 83% were seen once. Sequenced input: peripheral blood. These receptors were obtained from a middle-aged man with acute or convalescent COVID-19.

The rearrangement links TRBV29-1 to TRBJ1-2, with 12 bases that match TRBD1. J lost 5 bases, V lost 6 bases, and 4 bases had no gene match. The V gene's germline CDR1 is SQVTM and CDR2 ANQGSEA. The CDR3 runs to 13 residues. This chain's CDR3 is CSVGTGGVYGYTF. In DNA, the CDR3 is TGCAGCGTGGGGACAGGGGGCGTTTATGGCTACACCTTC.

This clone was seen just once. V and J are TRBV4-2 and TRBJ2-5; D perhaps matches TRBD2 (5 bases). The length of the CDR3 is 15 residues. Germline CDR1 and CDR2: LGHNA and YNFKEQ. The V end was cut by 4 bases, the J end by 3 bases, with 15 bases between. The CDR3 region is CASSPEGPREETQYF. The CDR3 DNA follows: TGTGCCAGCAGCCCCGAGGGCCCCCGGGAAGAGACCCAGTACTTC.

The rearrangement uses TRBV28 and TRBJ1-2; TRBD1 agrees at 8 bases. This CDR3 region has 17 residues. After removal of 5 bases from V and 6 bases from J, the junction contained 17 bases not matched to a gene. Germline V gives CDR1 MDHEN, CDR2 SYDVKM. This chain's CDR3 is CASSVPTGTGSLHGYTF. The CDR3 coding sequence is TGTGCCAGCAGTGTCCCAACCGGGACAGGATCTCTCCATGGCTACACCTTC.

V and J are TRBV19 and TRBJ1-6, with 8 nucleotides matching TRBD1. The junction had 10 bases not matched to a gene; V was cut back by 5 bases and J by 1 base. The germline CDR1 and CDR2 sequences are LNHDA and SQIVND (reference sequence). The CDR3 consists of 18 residues. The CDR3 protein is CASSPDRVKSSYNSPLHF. The CDR3 DNA is TGTGCCAGTAGTCCGGACAGGGTTAAGAGTTCCTATAATTCACCCCTCCACTTT.

The sample holds one count of this clone. The V gene is TRBV11-3, the J gene TRBJ1-1, with D uncertain. CDR1 is SGHNT and CDR2 is YENEEA in the germline V gene. The CDR3 consists of 12 residues. Trimming took 3 bases from V and 6 from J, leaving 8 bases between them. CDR3 region: CASSFEVPEAFF. As DNA, the CDR3 is TGTGCCAGCAGCTTCGAGGTCCCTGAAGCTTTCTTT.

The rearrangement uses TRBV19 and TRBJ2-1, with TRBD2 matching 16 bases. The CDR3 is 18 residues long. From germline, CDR1 is LNHDA and CDR2 SQIVND (reference sequence). The junction had 5 bases not matched to a gene; V was cut back by 5 bases and J by 1 base. The CDR3 bases are TGTGCCAGTAGTTCCCCGGGACTAGCGGGAGGGTCCTACAATGAGCAGTTCTTC. It translates to CASSSPGLAGGSYNEQFF.

The CDR3 loop is CASSLRGGQGAFNEQFF. The CDR3 DNA reads TGTGCCAGCAGCTTACGCGGGGGACAGGGGGCCTTTAATGAGCAGTTCTTC. The chain employs TRBV11-3 and TRBJ2-1; TRBD1 matches 12 bases. Germline CDR1 reads SGHNT; CDR2 reads YENEEA. After removal of 2 bases from V and 7 bases from J, the junction contained 9 bases not matched to a gene. This CDR3 is built from 17 residues.

This chain joins TRBV30 and TRBJ1-2, with 10 nucleotides matching TRBD1. Germline V gene sequence: CDR1 GTSNPN, CDR2 SVGIG (reference sequence). V trimming: 2 bases; J trimming: 4 bases; junction bases outside the gene matches: 19. The CDR3 runs 19 residues. The CDR3 DNA follows: TGTGCCTGGAGTAAGGCGTTCCGGGACAGGGGCGCGTCTCGCTATGGCTACACCTTC. Protein product: CAWSKAFRDRGASRYGYTF.

The V gene is TRBV4-1, the J gene TRBJ1-4, with a weak D call TRBD1 (5 bases). V was shortened by 1 base and J by 3 bases, with 18 bases between the two germline ends. The V gene's germline CDR1 is MGHRA and CDR2 YSYEKL. This CDR3 comprises 18 residues. CDR3 region: CASSQGGRQLLPNEKLFF. CDR3 nucleotides: TGCGCCAGCAGCCAAGGGGGCCGACAGCTTTTACCTAATGAAAAACTGTTTTTT.

This clone was seen a few times. The chain couples TRBV5-1 to TRBJ1-2; 7 bases map to TRBD1. The CDR3 extends over 14 amino acids. Looked up from germline, CDR1 is SGHRS and CDR2 is YFSETQ. The trim removed 4 bases at V and 8 bases at J, leaving 11 bases unmatched. CDR3 sequence (DNA): TGCGCCAGCAGCCCATCCAGGGGGGCCGGCGGCTACACCTTC. This sequence encodes CASSPSRGAGGYTF.

V and J are TRBV29-1 and TRBJ1-2; no clear D. CDR1 and CDR2 (germline): SQVTM, ANQGSEA. CDR3 size: 13 residues. With 4 bases removed from V and 2 bases from J, the gap between germline ends came to 11 bases. CDR3 loop: CSVARSTNYGYTF. CDR3 sequence (DNA): TGCAGCGTTGCGCGGTCCACCAACTATGGCTACACCTTC.

This chain connects TRBV7-3 to TRBJ2-3; D not resolved. CDR1 is SGHTA, CDR2 FQGTGA, per germline. The CDR3 spans 15 residues. V gave up 6 bases and J gave up 0 bases, with 13 bases separating them. The CDR3 spells CASSPSARSTDTQYF. The CDR3 region has the DNA TGTGCCAGCAGTCCCAGTGCTAGGAGCACAGATACGCAGTATTTT.